Described below is a single T cell receptor (beta chain) sequence and its context. Its specificity is unknown. These data originate in a study of beta chain features in type 1 diabetes. Notes on the study in general: Any HLA-type effect on TCRB rearrangement remained unresolved here. PCR might preferentially amplify shorter templates, equally in patients and controls. Fewer junction insertions and more nucleotide deletions appeared in type 1 diabetes patients.

Sequenced material consisted of expressed TCRB transcripts (all of the isolated RNA was reverse transcribed). Naive, central memory and regulatory T cell samples averaged about 3.57 million reads. Here immunoSEQ multiplex PCR was the method, and the copy in TCRdb shows in-frame clones only, minus some. Here the sample spans roughly 180,000 clones, 10% to 15% being singletons. V gave up 6 bases and J gave up 2 bases; unmatched junction bases: 8. The germline V gene has CDR1 MDHEN and CDR2 SYDVKM. The CDR3 covers 15 residues. The sequence came from a young woman in good health. The chain joins TRBV28 to TRBJ1-1; 8 bases agree with TRBD1. Sequenced sample: central memory CD4+ T cells from blood. CDR3 DNA: TGTGCCAGCAGGTCTACGGGACAGGAAAACACTGAAGCTTTCTTT. As protein: CASRSTGQENTEAFF.